The present TCR beta chain was sequenced within a study of blood T cell repertoires in COVID-19. Germline lookup yields CDR1 LGHDT and CDR2 YNNKEL (reference sequence). This CDR3 has 15 residues. V was cut by 0 bases and J by 3 bases, with 9 bases left in between. Using immunoSEQ multiplex PCR, the repertoire was profiled, and TCRdb retains in-frame clones only, with some absent. The sample comprises about 230,000 clones, roughly 83% of which are singletons, and 2% to 3% rests with the top ten. The clonotype originates from a woman aged 70-85 years with active or convalescent COVID-19. The chain has TRBV3-1 (or the pseudogene TRBV3-2) and TRBJ1-5; no clear D. The specimen sequenced was peripheral blood. CDR3 bases: TGTGCCAGCAGCCAAGATAACATCCTCAATCAGCCCCAGCATTTT. Encoded protein: CASSQDNILNQPQHF.